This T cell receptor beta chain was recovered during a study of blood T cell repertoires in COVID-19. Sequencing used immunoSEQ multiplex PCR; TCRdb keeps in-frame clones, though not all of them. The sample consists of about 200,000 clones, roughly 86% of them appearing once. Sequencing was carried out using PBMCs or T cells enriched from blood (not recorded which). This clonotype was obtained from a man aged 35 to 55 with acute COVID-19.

The CDR3 sequence is CASSPQTEDRAFF. CDR3 in DNA: TGTGCCAGCAGCCCACAAACCGAGGACAGAGCTTTCTTT. This rearrangement joins TRBV7-9 to TRBJ1-1, with D possibly being TRBD1 (6 bases). There are 13 residues in the CDR3. Germline assignment: CDR1 SEHNR and CDR2 FQNEAQ (reference sequence). V lost 5 bases, J lost 10 bases, and 17 bases lay in between.